Shown below are 23 T cell receptor beta chains from a single sample sequenced in a study of T cell repertoires in ileal Crohn's disease. The table came from immunoSEQ multiplex PCR; TCRdb's copy has only in-frame clones and leaves some out. This table has 13,000 to 15,000 clones, less than 85% appearing once. As for time point: inflamed ileum from the surgical specimen. Sequencing was done on a sample of ileal tissue. The receptors were sampled from an adult with Crohn's disease.

The chain combines TRBV6-5 with TRBJ1-3; D remains unclear. The V gene's germline CDR1 is MNHEY and CDR2 SVGAGI. The germline V and J ends were trimmed by 3 bases and 1 base, with 7 bases remaining between them. This CDR3 region has 14 residues. The DNA for the CDR3 is TGTGCCAGCAGTTATACCCTTTCTGGAAACACCATATATTTT. Residues: CASSYTLSGNTIYF.

This clone appeared a few times. V gene TRBV5-1 combines with J gene TRBJ1-4; maybe TRBD1 (6 bases). Germline loops: CDR1 SGHRS, CDR2 YFSETQ. Trimming removed 2 bases at V and 2 bases at J, with 13 bases between. This CDR3 spans 16 amino acids. CDR3 in DNA: TGCGCCAGCAGCTTTCAGGGGCTCGCTACTAATGAAAAACTGTTTTTT. It specifies CASSFQGLATNEKLFF.

The genes are TRBV12-2 and TRBJ1-4; TRBD1 is taken as the D call from the table, unchecked against the DNA. TRBV12-2 is an annotated pseudogene. The CDR3 is 13 residues long. The CDR3 protein is CASQGTGDEKLFF. The CDR3 nucleotides read TGTGCAAGTCAGGGGACAGGGGACGAAAAACTGTTTTTT.

This clone was counted only a few times. V gene TRBV4-2 combines with J gene TRBJ1-2; D remains unclear. Germline loops: CDR1 LGHNA, CDR2 YNFKEQ. Trimming pared 4 bases from V and 6 bases from J, leaving 9 bases between. The CDR3 is made up of 12 amino acids. The CDR3 loop is CASSPLGDGYTF. The CDR3 DNA follows: TGTGCCAGCAGCCCCCTCGGCGATGGCTACACCTTC.

The chain has TRBV5-5 and TRBJ2-7, with D possibly being TRBD2 (6 bases). V lost 1 base and J 3 bases, leaving 17 bases between the germline ends. CDR3 length: 16 amino acids. Germline V gene data show CDR1 as SGHKS and CDR2 as YYEKEE (reference sequence). The CDR3 sequence is CASSLFTKRRDYEQYF. The CDR3 coding sequence is TGTGCCAGCAGCTTGTTTACAAAGAGGAGGGACTACGAGCAGTACTTC.

This clone has just one count. The chain employs TRBV15 and TRBJ2-1, with 9 positions matching TRBD1. The CDR3 runs to 15 residues. Germline V gene sequence: CDR1 LNHNV, CDR2 YYDKDF (reference sequence). Trimming took 1 base from V and 3 from J; bases not matched to a gene: 1. The CDR3 spells CATSRAGQGYNEQFF. CDR3 DNA sequence: TGTGCCACCAGCAGAGCGGGACAGGGCTACAATGAGCAGTTCTTC.

V is TRBV7-3 and J is TRBJ2-3; 10 bases are shared with TRBD2. V lost 5 bases and J lost 5; bases outside the gene matches: 4. This CDR3 contains 14 residues. Germline V gene data show CDR1 as SGHTA and CDR2 as FQGTGA. The CDR3 region is CASSALAGIDTQYF. The CDR3 DNA follows: TGTGCCAGCAGCGCACTAGCGGGGATAGATACGCAGTATTTT.

The chain couples TRBV5-6 to TRBJ1-2; D ambiguous. CDR3 length equals 15 residues. The V gene's germline CDR1 is SGHDT and CDR2 YYEEEE. The V gene lost 0 bases and the J gene lost 3 bases, with 12 bases spanning the gap. DNA for the CDR3: TGTGCCAGCAGCTTGGCCGGGCTGCTGGACTATGGCTACACCTTC. This codes for CASSLAGLLDYGYTF.

This clone is a singleton in its sample. The rearrangement links TRBV7-9 to TRBJ1-3; D ambiguous. V was pared by 1 base and J by 4 bases, with 11 bases between. CDR3 length equals 15 residues. CDR1 and CDR2 from the germline V gene are SEHNR and FQNEAQ (reference sequence). The CDR3 coding sequence is TGTGCCAGCAGCTTAGGGTCGCCAAAAGGAAACACCATATATTTT. Translating it yields CASSLGSPKGNTIYF.

J is TRBJ2-2 and V is TRBV27, with 11 bases lining up with TRBD2. Germline CDR1 and CDR2: MNHEY and SMNVEV (reference sequence). The junction had 5 bases not matched to a gene; V was cut back by 6 bases and J by 5 bases. This CDR3 has 15 residues. The CDR3: CASRLTSGGTGELFF. The CDR3 nucleotides read TGTGCCAGCAGGCTAACTAGCGGGGGAACCGGGGAGCTGTTTTTT.

The chain has TRBV30 and TRBJ2-1; D unresolved. V gave up 3 bases and J gave up 5 bases, with 8 bases separating them. This CDR3 has 12 residues. CDR1 is GTSNPN and CDR2 is SVGIG in the germline V gene (reference sequence). CDR3 nucleotide sequence: TGTGCCTGGAGGGTAAACAACAATGAGCAGTTCTTC. This gives the protein CAWRVNNNEQFF.

This chain links TRBV6-5 with TRBJ1-2; weak D call: TRBD1 (6 bases). The CDR3 extends over 12 amino acids. The germline V gene has CDR1 MNHEY and CDR2 SVGAGI. V was cut by 7 bases and J by 4 bases, with 10 bases left in between. The CDR3 spells CASTRGGYGYTF. CDR3 bases: TGTGCCAGCACGAGAGGGGGCTATGGCTACACCTTC.

The chain combines TRBV5-1 with TRBJ1-1; D uncertain. The CDR3 is made up of 14 amino acids. Germline V gives CDR1 SGHRS, CDR2 YFSETQ. With 1 base removed from V and 5 bases from J, the gap between germline ends came to 12 bases. The CDR3 DNA is TGCGCCAGCAGCTTGACCGAAATCGGTACTGAAGCTTTCTTT. Its protein is CASSLTEIGTEAFF.

The gene calls are TRBV5-1 and TRBJ1-1; 7 nucleotides align to TRBD1. From germline, CDR1 is SGHRS and CDR2 YFSETQ. The ends lost 4 bases at V and 6 bases at J; junction bases unmatched: 6. This CDR3 is built from 13 residues. The CDR3 is CASSETDRSEAFF. The CDR3 bases are TGCGCCAGCAGCGAAACGGACAGGTCTGAAGCTTTCTTT.

The chain uses TRBV11-1 and TRBJ2-3; no definite D call. The germline CDR1 and CDR2 sequences are SGHAT and FQDESV (reference sequence). The CDR3 covers 14 residues. The V end lost 1 base, the J end lost 2 bases, and 7 bases lay between the germline ends. The CDR3 bases are TGTGCCAGCAGCTTAGGGTGGACCACAGATACGCAGTATTTT. This translates into CASSLGWTTDTQYF.

This rearrangement joins TRBV9 to TRBJ2-3; 9 nucleotides line up with TRBD2. Germline V CDR1 and CDR2: SGDLS, YYNGEE. The CDR3 loop spans 18 amino acids. V shed 3 bases, J shed 0 bases, and the junction held 11 bases outside the gene matches. CDR3 loop: CASSERGAFGTSTDTQYF. The CDR3 DNA is TGTGCCAGCAGCGAGCGGGGGGCCTTTGGGACGAGCACAGATACGCAGTATTTT.

The chain links TRBV29-1 to TRBJ2-1; unclear D gene. CDR3 size: 16 residues. V lost 4 bases and J 9 bases, leaving 25 bases between the germline ends. The germline gives CDR1 SQVTM, CDR2 ANQGSEA. CDR3 protein: CSVVGGGNSPFGEQFF. CDR3 coding DNA: TGCAGCGTTGTGGGCGGCGGAAATTCCCCTTTCGGTGAGCAGTTCTTC.

This clone was observed a single time. V is TRBV6-6 and J is TRBJ1-1; D is ambiguous. V was clipped by 6 bases and J by 3 bases, with 8 bases between them. Germline V gene data show CDR1 as MNHNY and CDR2 as SVGAGI (reference sequence). The CDR3 contains 12 residues. The DNA for the CDR3 is TGTGCCAGCAGCCCGTTGTACACTGAAGCTTTCTTT. Its protein is CASSPLYTEAFF.

This clone was counted a few times. The chain joins TRBV6-5 to TRBJ1-1; the D gene is possibly TRBD1 (6 bases). Trimming removed 6 bases from V and 3 bases from J, with 14 bases in between. CDR1 is MNHEY and CDR2 is SVGAGI in the germline V gene. This CDR3 comprises 14 residues. The CDR3 spells CASREGGAHTEAFF. In nucleotides, the CDR3 is TGTGCCAGCAGGGAGGGGGGGGCGCACACTGAAGCTTTCTTT.

The chain links TRBV19 to TRBJ1-2; 7 bases match TRBD1. The CDR3 runs to 16 residues. Germline V gives CDR1 LNHDA, CDR2 SQIVND (reference sequence). The J segment lost 1 base and the V segment lost 8 bases, leaving 13 bases of the junction unmatched. The CDR3 DNA follows: TGTGCCAGTGGATACAGACAGGGCCTTCTTAACTATGGCTACACCTTC. It codes for CASGYRQGLLNYGYTF.

This clone has just a few counts. This chain uses TRBV25-1 with TRBJ1-2; D unresolved. The germline CDR1 and CDR2 sequences are MGHDK and SYGVNS. This CDR3 is built from 10 residues. V was shortened by 10 bases and J by 8 bases, with 11 bases between the two germline ends. CDR3 bases: TGTGCCACTTACTCGCAGGGCTACACCTTC. Translation gives CATYSQGYTF.

The V call is TRBV30, the J call TRBJ1-2, with D maybe TRBD1 (5 bases). This CDR3 region has 19 residues. With 6 bases removed from V and 0 bases from J, the gap between germline ends came to 29 bases. Germline-derived CDR1 and CDR2 are GTSNPN and SVGIG (reference sequence). The CDR3 region has the DNA TGTGCCTGCCCGTCCCGGGACCGAGGCTTCACGGGAGCTAACTATGGCTACACCTTC. This encodes CACPSRDRGFTGANYGYTF.

This clone has a single count. The chain joins TRBV5-6 to TRBJ1-1, with 7 positions matching TRBD1. With V trimmed by 0 bases and J by 4 bases, 9 bases remained unmatched. In germline, CDR1 is SGHDT, CDR2 YYEEEE. The CDR3 is 16 amino acids. CDR3 loop: CASSLGGLNRGTEAFF. The CDR3 DNA follows: TGTGCCAGCAGCTTGGGCGGGCTTAACAGGGGCACTGAAGCTTTCTTT.